This T cell receptor (beta chain) was recorded in a study of blood T cell repertoires in COVID-19. Study at large: PBMCs, B-cell-depleted T cells, or T cells provided the cDNA or gDNA that made up the material.

Methods used by the authors: Estimation of nucleated cell counts was performed using reference gene primer amplification. Sequencing was performed with immunoSEQ multiplex PCR; in TCRdb, only in-frame clones are kept and a portion is missing. V and J calls and clone size are given by that table; D and trimming were obtained from the DNA. The sample gives about 180,000 clones, 70% to 85% of which show up once; approximately 7.1% is in the top ten. The sequenced material came from peripheral blood. The TCR sequence derives from a human donor in a cohort sampled during active COVID-19.

The CDR3 DNA follows: TGTGCCAGCAGTAACCAGGGAGGGAGCTACGAGCAGTACTTC. This codes for CASSNQGGSYEQYF. The genes are TRBV2 and TRBJ2-7; TRBD2 aligns across 7 bases. Looked up from germline, CDR1 is SNHLY and CDR2 is FYNNEI. After removal of 5 bases from V and 3 bases from J, the junction contained 7 bases not matched to a gene. The CDR3 totals 14 residues.